The entry below gives a single T cell receptor beta chain sequence along with its context. This entry is derived from a study of blood T cell repertoires in COVID-19. Profiling relied on immunoSEQ multiplex PCR, and the TCRdb table lists in-frame clones only, not all of them. The sample yields over 200,000 clones, approximately 89% seen once. Self-reported history from a screening survey and questionnaire set each donor's cohort. The ends were cut back, 4 bases at V and 0 bases at J, with 12 bases in the middle. Germline assignment: CDR1 LNHNV and CDR2 YYDKDF (reference sequence). CDR3 length equals 15 residues.

The V and J genes are TRBV15 and TRBJ1-2; no clear D. This TCR was recovered from a woman in her 30s with acute COVID-19. Sequencing was done on a sample of PBMCs or T cells enriched from blood (not recorded which). The CDR3 coding sequence is TGTGCCACCAGCATGGCCGGGAGGTCTAACTATGGCTACACCTTC. Amino acid sequence: CATSMAGRSNYGYTF.